The 32 T cell receptor beta chains in this list originate from one sample, sequenced in a study of regulatory T cells in long-lasting Graves disease. The time point is: persistent/refractory GD, antithyroid drugs over 5 years with positive TRAb. Making the TCR library involved RNA that had been extracted from PBMCs. Building of the TCR beta libraries involved iRepertoire HTBI primers and Arm-PCR of CDR3 regions. TCRdb passed the multiplex PCR reads through MiXCR, listing each CDR3 protein once. Seen here are roughly 700,000 distinct CDR3 sequences, 30% observed once, and the top ten hold 42%. The source was peripheral blood mononuclear cells (PBMCs), collected when the disease was refractory, from a patient treated with antithyroid drugs. These receptors originate from a female donor with Graves disease.

This clonotype was detected only a few times. The CDR3 region is CASSQDPPDITTNEKLFF. The CDR3 bases are TGTGCCAGCAGCCAAGATCCCCCCGACATCACAACTAATGAAAAACTGTTTTTT. The chain employs TRBV14 and TRBJ1-4, with D unresolved. In germline, CDR1 is SGHDN, CDR2 FVKESK. V was pared by 0 bases and J by 0 bases, with 14 bases between. The CDR3 loop spans 18 amino acids.

The chain combines TRBV30 with TRBJ2-7; no clear D. Looked up from germline, CDR1 is GTSNPN and CDR2 is SVGIG (reference sequence). CDR3 length equals 13 residues. Trimming shortened V by 3 bases and J by 9 bases, and 18 bases separated the two germline ends. CDR3 DNA: TGTGCCTGGAGGTCAGTCCCTTACAAGGGGCAGTACTTC. Amino acid sequence: CAWRSVPYKGQYF.

The chain joins TRBV19 to TRBJ1-5, with D possibly matching TRBD1 (5 bases). The V end was cut by 6 bases, the J end by 0 bases, with 15 bases between. The CDR3 has 16 amino acids. The V gene's germline CDR1 is LNHDA and CDR2 SQIVND (reference sequence). The CDR3 reads CASRKGVVNSNQPQHF. The CDR3 DNA is TGTGCCAGTAGGAAAGGGGTCGTGAATAGCAATCAGCCCCAGCATTTT.

In this sample, this clonotype turned up a few times. The chain joins TRBV2 to TRBJ2-7; the match to TRBD2 covers 9 bases. Trimming cost V 7 bases and J 0 bases; bases outside gene matches: 7. The V gene's germline CDR1 is SNHLY and CDR2 FYNNEI. This CDR3 region has 15 residues. The CDR3 here is CASTGLALSSYEQYF. The CDR3 DNA reads as TGTGCCAGCACCGGACTAGCGCTTAGCTCCTACGAGCAGTACTTC.

The gene calls are TRBV5-1 and TRBJ2-7; 7 positions match TRBD1. The V segment lost 4 bases and the J segment 7 bases; nucleotides outside the gene matches: 14. CDR1 and CDR2 from the germline V gene are SGHRS and YFSETQ. The CDR3 contains 15 residues. CDR3 sequence: CASSPDRAPGREQYF. The CDR3 DNA reads as TGCGCCAGCAGCCCTGACAGGGCGCCGGGGAGAGAGCAGTACTTC. Full variable domain (missing parts from reference TRBV5-1 and TRBJ2-7): KAGVTQTPRYLIKTRGQQVTLSCSPISGHRSVSWYQQTPGQGLQFLFEYFSETQRNKGNFPGRFSGRQFSNSRSEMNVSTLELGDSALYLCASSPDRAPGREQYFGPGTRLTVT.

This clonotype has a handful of counts. This sequence joins TRBV27 and TRBJ2-7; no reliable D call. Germline lookup yields CDR1 MNHEY and CDR2 SMNVEV (reference sequence). Trimming shortened V by 2 bases and J by 3 bases, and 14 bases separated the two germline ends. CDR3 length: 15 amino acids. The CDR3 DNA follows: TGTGCCAGCAGTTTAATGGGGAATGTACGCTACGAGCAGTACTTC. Protein sequence: CASSLMGNVRYEQYF.

There are a few counts of this clonotype. V usage is TRBV30 and J usage is TRBJ1-1; no firm D call. The ends were cut back, 2 bases at V and 0 bases at J, with 7 bases in the middle. The V gene's germline CDR1 is GTSNPN and CDR2 SVGIG (reference sequence). This CDR3 comprises 13 residues. The chain's CDR3 is CAWSRNLNTEAFF. The CDR3, as DNA: TGTGCCTGGAGTCGGAACTTGAACACTGAAGCTTTCTTT.

This clonotype was picked up one time. The V and J genes are TRBV7-9 and TRBJ2-5; no reliable D call. Germline values: CDR1 SEHNR, CDR2 FQNEAQ (reference sequence). The CDR3 has 16 residues. V was shortened by 0 bases and J by 2 bases, with 13 bases between the two germline ends. The CDR3 nucleotides are TGTGCCAGCAGCTTAGCGCTTGTCGGTCTTCAAGAGACCCAGTACTTC. Its translation is CASSLALVGLQETQYF.

This clonotype has a count of ten or more. The J gene is TRBJ1-4, the V gene TRBV30, with TRBD1 as a possible D gene (5 bases). This CDR3 has 12 residues. Between the trimmed V and J ends, which lost 8 bases and 6 bases, there was a span of 13 bases. Per the germline V gene, CDR1 is GTSNPN and CDR2 is SVGIG (reference sequence). CDR3 loop: CAQGPSDEKLFF. The CDR3 DNA reads as TGTGCCCAGGGACCATCGGATGAAAAACTGTTTTTT.

In the case of this clonotype: Since no conserved phenylalanine or tryptophan closes the CDR3, a read error is the likely cause. This chain joins TRBV12-3 or TRBV12-4 and TRBJ1-5; D may be TRBD1 (6 bases). With 6 bases removed from V and 3 bases from J, the gap between germline ends came to 15 bases. The CDR3 has 15 amino acids. In nucleotides, the CDR3 is TGTGCCAGCAGACTCACCGGGACATCCAATCAGCCCCAGCATCTT. Translated: CASRLTGTSNQPQHL.

This clonotype was observed a few times. The V gene is TRBV20-1, the J gene TRBJ2-5, with unresolved D. Trimming left V 1 base short and J 5 bases short, with 11 bases between. This CDR3 has 13 amino acids. Germline values: CDR1 DFQATT, CDR2 SNEGSKA (reference sequence). The CDR3 DNA sequence: TGCAGTGCTAGAGCCCCTACATGGGAGACCCAGTACTTC. Residues: CSARAPTWETQYF.

In its sample, this clonotype was seen a few times. This chain connects TRBV27 to TRBJ2-4, with TRBD2 as a possible D gene (6 bases). The CDR3 is 15 residues long. V was shortened by 6 bases and J by 0 bases, with 12 bases between the two germline ends. Germline V CDR1 and CDR2: MNHEY, SMNVEV (reference sequence). CDR3 residues: CASSLGGLAKNIQYF. In nucleotides, the CDR3 is TGTGCCAGCAGCCTCGGAGGGCTAGCCAAAAACATTCAGTACTTC.

This clonotype was picked up a small number of times. The genes are TRBV7-3 and TRBJ2-2; D ambiguous. Trimming cost V 7 bases and J 3 bases, with 6 bases left between them. CDR1 is SGHTA, CDR2 FQGTGA, per germline. The CDR3 length is 12 residues. The CDR3 bases are TGTGCCAGCACCGACGACACCGGGGAGCTGTTTTTT. This sequence encodes CASTDDTGELFF.

The chain employs TRBV28 and TRBJ1-4; no clear D gene. Looked up from germline, CDR1 is MDHEN and CDR2 is SYDVKM. CDR3 size: 14 residues. V was shortened by 7 bases and J by 5 bases, with 14 bases between the two germline ends. The CDR3 protein is CASTSPGLNEKLFF. DNA of the CDR3: TGTGCCAGCACCAGCCCGGGGTTGAATGAAAAACTGTTTTTT.

The V and J genes are TRBV18 and TRBJ1-1, with TRBD1 matching over 8 bases. V dropped 2 bases and J dropped 6; count of bases not matched to a gene: 5. CDR1 and CDR2 (germline): KGHSH, LQKENI. The CDR3 covers 14 residues. CDR3 loop: CASSPGTGWAEAFF. The CDR3 bases are TGTGCCAGCTCACCAGGGACAGGATGGGCTGAAGCTTTCTTT.

The V call is TRBV6-5, the J call TRBJ1-6; D is ambiguous. The CDR3 has 15 amino acids. With 0 bases removed from V and 8 bases from J, the gap between germline ends came to 11 bases. Germline lookup yields CDR1 MNHEY and CDR2 SVGAGI. The CDR3 protein is CASSYSPQRDSPLHF. CDR3 DNA sequence: TGTGCCAGCAGTTACTCGCCCCAGCGGGATTCACCCCTCCACTTT.

Notes on this clonotype: At one end, the junction sequence differs from germline, possibly due to a read error. The rearrangement links TRBV5-1 to TRBJ1-1; 7 positions match TRBD1. Germline V gene lookup returns CDR1 SGHRS and CDR2 YFSETQ. The CDR3 length is 15 residues. The CDR3 here is CASSQTTGVATEAFF. The CDR3 DNA sequence: TGTGCCAGCAGCCAAACAACAGGGGTGGCCACTGAAGCTTTCTTT.

This CDR3 is CSVDGVGFEQYF. CDR3 DNA: TGCAGCGTTGATGGAGTGGGGTTCGAGCAGTACTTC. This chain links TRBV29-1 with TRBJ2-7; D call uncertain. CDR1 is SQVTM, CDR2 ANQGSEA, per germline. The CDR3 contains 12 residues. V lost 3 bases, J lost 6 bases, and 12 bases lay in between.

The chain has TRBV7-9 and TRBJ2-7, with D maybe TRBD1 (6 bases). Trimming stripped 5 bases from V and 3 bases from J, with 17 bases between. Germline V CDR1 and CDR2: SEHNR, FQNEAQ (reference sequence). The CDR3 is made up of 15 amino acids. CDR3 bases: TGTGCCAGCAGCCCCACCGGGACATACAACTACGAGCAGTACTTC. Amino acid sequence: CASSPTGTYNYEQYF.

In its sample, this clonotype was seen many times. This chain connects TRBV20-1 to TRBJ2-5, with 8 bases matching TRBD1. Germline loops: CDR1 DFQATT, CDR2 SNEGSKA (reference sequence). The CDR3 sequence is 12 residues long. The trim removed 2 bases at V and 5 bases at J, leaving 1 base unmatched. CDR3 coding DNA: TGCAGTGCTAGACAGGGGGCTGAGACCCAGTACTTC. Its protein product is CSARQGAETQYF.

The chain carries TRBV10-3 and TRBJ1-1; perhaps TRBD1 as D (6 bases). V lost 3 bases and J lost 0, with 11 bases in between. Germline V CDR1 and CDR2: ENHRY, SYGVKD. The CDR3 spans 15 residues. The CDR3 region is CAISDWGQVNTEAFF. Written as DNA, the CDR3 is TGTGCCATCAGTGACTGGGGACAAGTGAACACTGAAGCTTTCTTT.

The table lists this clonotype with many counts. The rearrangement uses TRBV11-2 and TRBJ1-1; D unresolved. Germline V CDR1 and CDR2: SGHAT, FQNNGV. The CDR3 runs 14 residues. V lost 1 base, J lost 2 bases, and 8 bases lay in between. CDR3 nucleotide sequence: TGTGCCAGCAGCTTAGGGATATTAAACACTGAAGCTTTCTTT. Translated, it gives CASSLGILNTEAFF.

This chain joins TRBV6-1 and TRBJ1-6; 10 bases fit TRBD1. The CDR3 runs to 14 residues. The V segment lost 6 bases and the J segment 10 bases; nucleotides outside the gene matches: 6. Germline V lookup: CDR1 MNHNS, CDR2 SASEGT. The CDR3 DNA follows: TGTGCCAGCAGGGGACAGGGGTTTTCGTCACCCCTCCACTTT. The encoded protein is CASRGQGFSSPLHF.

This clonotype was found a few times. V and J are TRBV12-3 or TRBV12-4 and TRBJ1-2; no clear D gene. The CDR3 runs to 13 residues. V was shortened by 5 bases and J by 7 bases, with 14 bases between the two germline ends. The CDR3 here is CASSTTGIVGYTF. The DNA of the CDR3 is TGTGCCAGCAGTACCACTGGAATCGTTGGCTACACCTTC.

At least ten counts were recorded for this clonotype. This sequence joins TRBV2 and TRBJ1-1; D gene ambiguous. V was cut by 7 bases and J by 1 base, with 13 bases left in between. The CDR3 runs to 14 residues. The V gene's germline CDR1 is SNHLY and CDR2 FYNNEI. The DNA for the CDR3 is TGTGCCAGCATCCCCATCGGCAGGAACACTGAAGCTTTCTTT. It yields the protein CASIPIGRNTEAFF.

The rearrangement joins TRBV6-1 to TRBJ1-5; 9 bases are a match to TRBD1. The CDR3 is made up of 16 amino acids. With 3 bases clipped from V and 2 bases from J, the junction kept 5 bases outside the gene matches. Germline CDR1 reads MNHNS; CDR2 reads SASEGT. In DNA, the CDR3 is TGTGCCAGCAGTGAGTACAGGGGGCAACGCAATCAGCCCCAGCATTTT. Amino acids: CASSEYRGQRNQPQHF.

This clonotype was seen repeatedly, ten times or more. The chain carries TRBV15 and TRBJ1-4; 8 bases fit TRBD1. After removal of 3 bases from V and 6 bases from J, the junction contained 3 bases not matched to a gene. This CDR3 comprises 14 residues. CDR1 LNHNV and CDR2 YYDKDF come from the germline V gene (reference sequence). CDR3 sequence reads: CATSSTTGDEKLFF. Written as DNA, the CDR3 is TGTGCCACCAGCAGTACGACAGGGGATGAAAAACTGTTTTTT. The full variable domain, rest sourced from reference TRBV15 and TRBJ1-4, is DAMVIQNPRYQVTQFGKPVTLSCSQTLNHNVMYWYQQKSSQAPKLLFHYYDKDFNNEADTPDNFQSRRPNTSFCFLDIRSPGLGDTAMYLCATSSTTGDEKLFFGSGTQLSVL.

This sequence joins TRBV29-1 and TRBJ1-2; maybe TRBD1 (5 bases). The ends were cut back, 4 bases at V and 0 bases at J, with 6 bases in the middle. The CDR3 has 12 amino acids. CDR1 is SQVTM, CDR2 ANQGSEA, per germline. As DNA, the CDR3 is TGCAGCGTTGGACAGACTAACTATGGCTACACCTTC. Translation gives CSVGQTNYGYTF.

A few counts support this clonotype. Written as DNA, the CDR3 is TGTGCTAGTGGTTTGGTACTATCAGGCCGAAATCAGCCCCAGCATTTT. Translated, it gives CASGLVLSGRNQPQHF. The J gene is TRBJ1-5, the V gene TRBV12-5; unclear D gene. The CDR3 has 16 amino acids. CDR1 is LGHNT and CDR2 is FRNRAP in the germline V gene. V was pared by 0 bases and J by 4 bases, with 13 bases between.

The chain links TRBV6-1 to TRBJ2-7; D call uncertain. Germline V gives CDR1 MNHNS, CDR2 SASEGT. CDR3 length: 14 amino acids. V gave up 4 bases and J gave up 0 bases, with 10 bases separating them. CDR3 in DNA: TGTGCCAGCAGTGCTAATAAGGGCTCCTACGAGCAGTACTTC. Protein: CASSANKGSYEQYF.

This clonotype came up a few times. The chain recombines TRBV5-1 with TRBJ2-2, with 7 nucleotides matching TRBD1. Germline V gene lookup returns CDR1 SGHRS and CDR2 YFSETQ. V lost 4 bases and J lost 3; bases outside the gene matches: 3. The CDR3 sequence is 14 residues long. Here the CDR3 DNA reads TGCGCCAGCAGCCGGGACAGCTACACCGGGGAGCTGTTTTTT. It codes for CASSRDSYTGELFF. Filled out from reference TRBV5-1 and TRBJ2-2, the complete variable domain reads KAGVTQTPRYLIKTRGQQVTLSCSPISGHRSVSWYQQTPGQGLQFLFEYFSETQRNKGNFPGRFSGRQFSNSRSEMNVSTLELGDSALYLCASSRDSYTGELFFGEGSRLTVL.

The V call is TRBV6-1, the J call TRBJ2-5, with D possibly matching TRBD2 (5 bases). Germline loops: CDR1 MNHNS, CDR2 SASEGT. The CDR3 consists of 15 residues. The germline V and J ends were trimmed by 6 bases and 5 bases, with 19 bases remaining between them. The CDR3 here is CASSHRRGGVETQYF. DNA for the CDR3: TGTGCCAGCAGCCATCGTCGGGGTGGGGTCGAGACCCAGTACTTC.